This T cell receptor (beta chain) was found in a study of human thymus T cells. Findings and caveats of the study: Unrelated individuals reportedly shared highly overlapping thymic TCR repertoires.

TCRdb keeps only in-frame clones here, not all; method: immunoSEQ multiplex PCR. The table records 55,000 to 85,000 clones, 85% to 95% of them present only once. Thymus tissue was removed during corrective cardiac surgery. Trimming took off 3 bases at V and 5 bases at J, with 14 bases between the two ends. Germline CDR1 and CDR2: MDHEN and SYDVKM. This CDR3 has 14 amino acids. As to this clone: Its antigen is not identified.

The sample was thymus tissue. This sequence joins TRBV28 and TRBJ2-7; D is perhaps TRBD1 or TRBD2 (5 bases each). The receptor was derived from a girl under three years old with a congenital heart defect but otherwise immunologically healthy. The DNA for the CDR3 is TGTGCCAGCAGTTTGGACGGGACCTTACACGAGCAGTACTTC. Encoded protein: CASSLDGTLHEQYF.